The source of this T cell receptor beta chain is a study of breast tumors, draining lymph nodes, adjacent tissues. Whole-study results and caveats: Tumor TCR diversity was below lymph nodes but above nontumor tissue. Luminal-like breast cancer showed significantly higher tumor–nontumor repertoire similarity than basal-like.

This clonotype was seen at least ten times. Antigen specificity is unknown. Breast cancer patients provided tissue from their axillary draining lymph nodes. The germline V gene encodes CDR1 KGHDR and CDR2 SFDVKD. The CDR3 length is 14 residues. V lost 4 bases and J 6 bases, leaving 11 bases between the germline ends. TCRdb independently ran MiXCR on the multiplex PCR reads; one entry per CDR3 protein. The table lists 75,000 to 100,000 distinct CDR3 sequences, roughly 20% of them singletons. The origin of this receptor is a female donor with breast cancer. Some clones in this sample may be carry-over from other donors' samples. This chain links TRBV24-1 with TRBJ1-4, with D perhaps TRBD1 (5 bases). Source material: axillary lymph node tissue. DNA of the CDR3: TGTGCCACCAGTGACACCCAGGGAGATGAAAAACTGTTTTTT. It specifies CATSDTQGDEKLFF.